What follows is one T cell receptor (beta chain) and its context. Its antigen is as yet unknown. These data come from a study of response to subunit inactivated influenza vaccine. Points from the study as a whole: Authors suggested each seasonal flu vaccination may recruit only limited numbers of new T cells.

Trimming took off 5 bases at V and 5 bases at J, with 16 bases between the two ends. This CDR3 has 16 amino acids. The germline V gene has CDR1 SEHNR and CDR2 FQNEAQ (reference sequence). MiXCR, run by TCRdb on the RT-PCR reads, gives a single entry per CDR3 protein. The sample includes 530,000 or so distinct CDR3 sequences, 10% to 15% of them seen just once. The sequencing used PBMCs from blood, collected on the day of vaccination. This TCR derives from a man aged 50 or older who received an inactivated influenza vaccine. The genes are TRBV7-9 and TRBJ2-6; D unclear. The CDR3 protein is CASSLIGLVRANVLTF. The CDR3 bases are TGTGCCAGCAGCCTCATCGGGCTCGTCAGGGCCAACGTCCTGACTTTC.